The TCR beta chain under discussion was sequenced for a study of Tregs in tolerant kidney transplant recipients. Study-wide findings and caveats: Biological reproducibility was not directly addressed in this study. Some patients' samples used different primers over time, so nucleotide sequences weren't comparable.

Sequenced by immunoSEQ multiplex PCR; TCRdb stores in-frame clones only, minus some. The sample includes tens of thousands of clones. Concerning this clone: Its antigen is still unknown. Read coverage stops 3 residues before the CDR3 terminus; the germline J gene supplies the remainder.

The germline V gene encodes CDR1 LNHDA and CDR2 SQIVND (reference sequence). The CDR3 has 13 amino acids. V shed 5 bases, J shed 9 bases, and the junction held 5 bases outside the gene matches. The clonotype originates from a human donor who received a combined kidney and bone marrow transplant. The chain uses TRBV19 and TRBJ2-1; 9 bases map to TRBD2. The sample here was CD8+ T cells from blood, taken before the transplant. The CDR3 DNA, read in part, is TGTGCCAGTAGTTCGGGACTAGCTCGTGAG. Its protein product is CASSSGLARE. From start to end, the CDR3 is CASSSGLAREQFF. The full variable domain, rest sourced from reference TRBV19 and TRBJ2-1, is DGGITQSPKYLFRKEGQNVTLSCEQNLNHDAMYWYRQDPGQGLRLIYYSQIVNDFQKGDIAEGYSVSREKKESFPLTVTSAQKNPTAFYLCASSSGLAREQFFGPGTRLTVL.